Below, 2 T cell receptor beta chains from the same sample are listed, as sequenced in a study of blood T cell repertoires in COVID-19. Here immunoSEQ multiplex PCR was the method, and the copy in TCRdb shows in-frame clones only, minus some. The sample carries more than 250,000 clones, approximately 87% recorded once. The sequencing input was peripheral blood. Receptors were obtained from a man aged 55 to 69 who had recovered from COVID-19.

This clone was counted once. The V call is TRBV9, the J call TRBJ1-5; 7 bases map to TRBD1. The CDR3 has 13 amino acids. The junction had 2 bases not matched to a gene; V was cut back by 3 bases and J by 5 bases. CDR1 SGDLS and CDR2 YYNGEE come from the germline V gene. The chain's CDR3 is CASSETGHQPQHF. For the CDR3, the DNA is TGTGCCAGCAGCGAGACAGGGCATCAGCCCCAGCATTTT.

This chain joins TRBV4-2 and TRBJ1-6; D ambiguous. Trimming took 8 bases from V and 0 from J, leaving 14 bases between them. Germline V gene data show CDR1 as LGHNA and CDR2 as YNFKEQ. The CDR3 runs 16 residues. The CDR3 spells CASRPDSSSYNSPLHF. The CDR3 DNA reads TGTGCCAGCCGACCGGACTCGAGCTCCTATAATTCACCCCTCCACTTT.